The rows below give T cell receptor beta chains drawn from one sample of a study of T cell responses to AZD1222 COVID-19 vaccine. The data were produced by immunoSEQ multiplex PCR, yet TCRdb's version contains in-frame clones alone and is incomplete. This table has under 150,000 clones, approximately 90% appearing once. The sequenced sample was peripheral blood, obtained on day 0 of AZD1222 vaccination. The receptors come from an adult in good health. CDR3s include the opening cysteine and the closing phenylalanine or tryptophan. D genes are given only for firm matches. Clone sizes are given selectively: once, few, many, or a class where the clone is expanded.

J | D | V | size | CDR3 | DNA
TRBJ2-7 | - | TRBV28 | few | CASSLIGSAYEQYF | TGTGCCAGCAGTTTAATAGGGTCCGCCTACGAGCAGTACTTC
TRBJ2-1 | - | TRBV19 | - | CASSIERTLSYNEQFF | TGTGCCAGTAGTATAGAAAGGACCCTCTCCTACAATGAGCAGTTCTTC
TRBJ1-1 | - | TRBV27 | - | CASSLSVPMNTEAFF | TGTGCCAGCAGTTTATCTGTACCGATGAACACTGAAGCTTTCTTT
TRBJ2-7 | - | TRBV18 | once | CASSPPGVNYEQYF | TGTGCCAGCTCACCACCGGGGGTCAACTACGAGCAGTACTTC
TRBJ1-5 | TRBD1 | TRBV18 | - | CASSPPTGGRGNQPQHF | TGTGCCAGCTCACCGCCCACAGGGGGAAGGGGCAATCAGCCCCAGCATTTT
TRBJ1-5 | TRBD1 | TRBV19 | - | CASSKQGGQPQHF | TGTGCCAGTAGTAAACAGGGGGGACAGCCCCAGCATTTT
TRBJ2-1 | TRBD1 | TRBV29-1 | - | CSADRGAPTGNEQFF | TGCAGCGCGGACAGGGGCGCGCCTACGGGGAATGAGCAGTTCTTC
TRBJ2-5 | - | TRBV6-5 | - | CASTRGPQETQYF | TGTGCCAGCACTCGGGGGCCCCAAGAGACCCAGTACTTC
TRBJ1-2 | - | TRBV19 | - | CASKEAYYGYTF | TGTGCCAGTAAGGAGGCTTACTATGGCTACACCTTC
TRBJ1-6 | TRBD1 | TRBV3-1/TRBV3-2 | - | CASSLRDRGSPLHF | TGTGCCAGCAGCCTAAGGGACAGGGGTTCACCCCTCCACTTT
TRBJ1-4 | TRBD1 | TRBV28 | once | CASSLGQSF | TGTGCCAGCAGTTTGGGACAGAGTTTT
TRBJ2-2 | - | TRBV19 | - | CASSADRNTGELFF | TGTGCCAGTAGTGCGGACAGGAACACCGGGGAGCTGTTTTTT
TRBJ1-2 | - | TRBV19 | - | CATQGWGNYGYTF | TGTGCCACCCAGGGGTGGGGAAACTATGGCTACACCTTC
TRBJ2-7 | TRBD2 | TRBV5-4 | - | CATNSGRAGRGEQYF | TGTGCCACCAATAGCGGGAGGGCCGGCCGGGGCGAGCAGTACTTC
TRBJ2-2 | TRBD1 | TRBV19 | - | CASSTGAPGQTNTGELFF | TGTGCCAGTAGTACTGGCGCACCGGGACAGACGAACACCGGGGAGCTGTTTTTT
TRBJ2-2 | TRBD2 | TRBV9 | - | CASSVLSSGGNTGELFF | TGTGCCAGCAGCGTACTCTCTAGCGGAGGGAACACCGGGGAGCTGTTTTTT
TRBJ2-7 | TRBD1 | TRBV29-1 | - | CSVAFGTGIYEQYF | TGCAGCGTCGCATTCGGGACAGGGATCTACGAGCAGTACTTC
TRBJ1-2 | - | TRBV29-1 | few | CSVGASRNYGYTF | TGCAGCGTTGGGGCTTCCAGGAACTATGGCTACACCTTC
TRBJ1-3 | - | TRBV5-6 | - | CASSFVLDGRGGNTIYF | TGTGCCAGCAGCTTTGTTTTAGATGGTCGGGGAGGAAACACCATATATTTT
TRBJ2-7 | TRBD2 | TRBV28 | - | CASSPGTGLGLAGGLRTYEQYF | TGTGCCAGCAGTCCCGGGACAGGGTTGGGACTAGCGGGAGGGCTTCGAACCTACGAGCAGTACTTC
TRBJ1-1 | - | TRBV5-1 | - | CASSLTTGQGNTEAFF | TGCGCCAGCAGCTTAACGACAGGTCAGGGGAACACTGAAGCTTTCTTT
TRBJ1-2 | TRBD1 | TRBV24-1 | - | CATSDPGQSPGYTF | TGTGCCACCAGTGACCCGGGACAGAGTCCTGGCTACACCTTC
TRBJ2-5 | - | TRBV5-5 | - | CASNSPGETQYF | TGTGCCAGCAACTCACCGGGGGAGACCCAGTACTTC
TRBJ1-4 | TRBD1 | TRBV5-4 | - | CASSPDRVGEKLFF | TGTGCCAGCAGTCCGGACAGGGTTGGGGAAAAACTGTTTTTT
TRBJ1-4 | TRBD1 | TRBV5-1 | - | CASSLGVSGGNNEKLFF | TGCGCCAGCAGCTTGGGTGTATCAGGGGGCAATAATGAAAAACTGTTTTTT
TRBJ2-1 | TRBD2 | TRBV11-3 | - | CASSLGGREYNEQFF | TGTGCCAGCAGCTTAGGCGGGAGGGAGTACAATGAGCAGTTCTTC
TRBJ1-2 | - | TRBV5-5 | - | CASSRWGGYGYTF | TGTGCCAGCAGCCGGTGGGGGGGCTATGGCTACACCTTC
TRBJ2-2 | TRBD1 | TRBV30 | - | CAWIAGGYTGELFF | TGTGCCTGGATTGCAGGGGGCTATACCGGGGAGCTGTTTTTT
TRBJ2-7 | TRBD1 | TRBV9 | - | CASSVAGDRVGDEQYF | TGTGCCAGCAGCGTAGCCGGGGACAGGGTGGGGGACGAGCAGTACTTC
TRBJ2-3 | - | TRBV7-8 | - | CASSFLSGDTGADTQYF | TGTGCCAGCAGCTTTCTCTCGGGGGACACCGGGGCAGATACGCAGTATTTT
TRBJ1-6 | - | TRBV19 | - | CASSIEAQGRTSLHF | TGTGCCAGTAGTATAGAAGCACAGGGCAGAACGTCCCTCCACTTT
TRBJ2-7 | TRBD1 | TRBV11-3 | - | CASSLGGDRTHEQYF | TGTGCCAGCAGCTTAGGCGGGGACAGGACCCACGAGCAGTACTTC
TRBJ2-5 | - | TRBV11-3 | - | CASSLRHSETQYF | TGTGCCAGCAGCTTACGACACAGCGAGACCCAGTACTTC
TRBJ2-7 | TRBD2 | TRBV5-1 | - | CASSLVSGGTYEQYF | TGCGCCAGCAGCTTGGTTTCGGGAGGAACTTACGAGCAGTACTTC
TRBJ2-7 | - | TRBV28 | - | CASRRVSSYEQYF | TGTGCCAGCAGGCGGGTGAGCTCCTACGAGCAGTACTTC
TRBJ2-7 | - | TRBV19 | - | CASTTTGSYEQYF | TGTGCCAGTACCACGACTGGCTCCTACGAGCAGTACTTC
TRBJ2-5 | - | TRBV24-1 | - | CATSNPGQETQYF | TGTGCCACCAGCAACCCGGGCCAAGAGACCCAGTACTTC
TRBJ1-6 | - | TRBV9 | - | CASSPRVGNSPLHF | TGTGCCAGCAGCCCCCGGGTAGGGAATTCACCCCTCCACTTT
TRBJ2-5 | - | TRBV7-8 | - | CASSLALGEETQYF | TGTGCCAGCAGCTTAGCGCTGGGGGAAGAGACCCAGTACTTC
TRBJ1-2 | TRBD1 | TRBV5-1 | - | CASSKGQGVDNYGYTF | TGCGCCAGCAGCAAGGGACAGGGAGTAGATAACTATGGCTACACCTTC
TRBJ2-3 | TRBD2 | TRBV9 | - | CASSVGTSGSRGTDTQYF | TGTGCCAGCAGCGTAGGGACTAGCGGGAGTCGGGGCACAGATACGCAGTATTTT
TRBJ2-7 | - | TRBV28 | - | CASSGQYEQYF | TGTGCCAGCAGTGGGCAGTACGAGCAGTACTTC